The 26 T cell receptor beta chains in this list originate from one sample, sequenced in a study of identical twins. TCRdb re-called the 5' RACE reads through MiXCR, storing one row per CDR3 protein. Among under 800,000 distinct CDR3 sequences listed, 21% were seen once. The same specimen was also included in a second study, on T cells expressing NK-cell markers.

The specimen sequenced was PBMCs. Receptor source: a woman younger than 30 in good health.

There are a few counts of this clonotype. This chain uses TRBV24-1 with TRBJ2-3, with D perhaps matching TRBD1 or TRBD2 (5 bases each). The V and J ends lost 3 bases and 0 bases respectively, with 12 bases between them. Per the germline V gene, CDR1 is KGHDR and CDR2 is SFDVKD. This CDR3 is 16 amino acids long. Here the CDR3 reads CATSDQGRASTDTQYF. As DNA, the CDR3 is TGTGCCACCAGTGATCAGGGACGGGCTAGCACAGATACGCAGTATTTT.

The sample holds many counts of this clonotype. The CDR3 spells CASSILTREDTQYF. Written as DNA, the CDR3 is TGCGCCAGCAGCATCCTAACACGGGAAGATACGCAGTATTTT. The rearrangement links TRBV5-1 to TRBJ2-3; D perhaps matches TRBD2 (5 bases). The V and J ends lost 4 bases and 5 bases respectively, with 14 bases between them. This CDR3 is 14 amino acids long. Germline assignment: CDR1 SGHRS and CDR2 YFSETQ.

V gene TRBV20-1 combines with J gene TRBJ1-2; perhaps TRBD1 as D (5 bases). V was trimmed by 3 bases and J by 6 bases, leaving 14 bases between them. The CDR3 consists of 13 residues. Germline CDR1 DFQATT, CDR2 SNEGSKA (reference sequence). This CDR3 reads CSASNLQVDGYTF. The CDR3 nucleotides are TGCAGTGCTAGTAATTTACAGGTAGATGGCTACACCTTC.

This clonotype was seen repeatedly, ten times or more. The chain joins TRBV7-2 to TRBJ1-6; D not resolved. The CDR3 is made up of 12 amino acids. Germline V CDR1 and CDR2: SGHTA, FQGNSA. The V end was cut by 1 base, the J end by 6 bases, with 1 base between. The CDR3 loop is CASSLVNSPLHF. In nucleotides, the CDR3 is TGTGCCAGCAGCTTAGTTAATTCACCCCTCCACTTT.

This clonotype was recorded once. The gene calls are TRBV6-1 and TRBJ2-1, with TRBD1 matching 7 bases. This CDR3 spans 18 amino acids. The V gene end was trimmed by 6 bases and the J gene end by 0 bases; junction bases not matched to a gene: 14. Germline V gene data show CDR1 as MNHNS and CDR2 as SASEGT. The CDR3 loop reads CASSPPPGQTSSYNEQFF. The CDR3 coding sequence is TGTGCCAGCAGCCCTCCCCCGGGACAGACGAGCTCCTACAATGAGCAGTTCTTC.

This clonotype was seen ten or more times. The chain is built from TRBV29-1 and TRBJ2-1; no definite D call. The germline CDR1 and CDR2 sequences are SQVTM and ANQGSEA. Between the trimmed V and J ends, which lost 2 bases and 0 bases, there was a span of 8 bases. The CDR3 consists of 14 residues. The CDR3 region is CSVEPGSSYNEQFF. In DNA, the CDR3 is TGCAGCGTTGAACCTGGAAGCTCCTACAATGAGCAGTTCTTC.

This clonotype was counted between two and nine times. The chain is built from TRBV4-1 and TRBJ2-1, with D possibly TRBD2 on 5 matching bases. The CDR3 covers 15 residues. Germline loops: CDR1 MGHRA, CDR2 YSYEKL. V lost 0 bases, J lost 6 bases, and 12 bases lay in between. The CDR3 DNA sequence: TGCGCCAGCAGCCAAGACTCTACTAGTTCCAATGAGCAGTTCTTC. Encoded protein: CASSQDSTSSNEQFF.

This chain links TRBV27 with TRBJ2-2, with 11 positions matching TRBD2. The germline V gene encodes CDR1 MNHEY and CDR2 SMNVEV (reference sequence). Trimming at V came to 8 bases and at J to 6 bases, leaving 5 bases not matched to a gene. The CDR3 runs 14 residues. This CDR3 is CASGYSGGAGELFF. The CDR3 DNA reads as TGTGCCAGCGGATATAGCGGGGGGGCCGGGGAGCTGTTTTTT.

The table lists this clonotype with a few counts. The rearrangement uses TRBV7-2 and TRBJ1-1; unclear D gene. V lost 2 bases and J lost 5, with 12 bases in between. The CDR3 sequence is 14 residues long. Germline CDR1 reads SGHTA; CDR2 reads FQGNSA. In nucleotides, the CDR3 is TGTGCCAGCAGCTTACCGGGCATGTTAACTGAAGCTTTCTTT. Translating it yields CASSLPGMLTEAFF.

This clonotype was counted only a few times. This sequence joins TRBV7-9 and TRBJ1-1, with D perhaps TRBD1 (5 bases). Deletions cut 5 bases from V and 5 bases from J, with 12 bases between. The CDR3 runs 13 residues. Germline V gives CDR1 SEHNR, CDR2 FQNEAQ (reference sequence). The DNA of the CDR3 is TGTGCCAGCAGCCGCCGGGGGGAGACTGAAGCTTTCTTT. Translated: CASSRRGETEAFF. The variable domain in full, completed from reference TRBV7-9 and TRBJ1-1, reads DTGVSQNPRHKITKRGQNVTFRCDPISEHNRLYWYRQTLGQGPEFLTYFQNEAQLEKSRLLSDRFSAERPKGSFSTLEIQRTEQGDSAMYLCASSRRGETEAFFGQGTRLTVV.

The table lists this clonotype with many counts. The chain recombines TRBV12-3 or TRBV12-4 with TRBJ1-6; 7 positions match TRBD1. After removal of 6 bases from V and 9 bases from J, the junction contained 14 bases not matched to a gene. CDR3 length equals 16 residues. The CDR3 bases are TGTGCCAGCAGGACAACGACAGGGTTATCATCTTCACCCCTCCACTTT. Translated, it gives CASRTTTGLSSSPLHF.

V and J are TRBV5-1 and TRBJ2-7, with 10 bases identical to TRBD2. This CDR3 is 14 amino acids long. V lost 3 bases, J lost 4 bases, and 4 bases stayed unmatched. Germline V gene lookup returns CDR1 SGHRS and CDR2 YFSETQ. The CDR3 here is CASSSSGLAYEQYF. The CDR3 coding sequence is TGCGCCAGCAGCTCCTCGGGACTAGCGTACGAGCAGTACTTC. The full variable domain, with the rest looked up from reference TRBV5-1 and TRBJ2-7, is KAGVTQTPRYLIKTRGQQVTLSCSPISGHRSVSWYQQTPGQGLQFLFEYFSETQRNKGNFPGRFSGRQFSNSRSEMNVSTLELGDSALYLCASSSSGLAYEQYFGPGTRLTVT.

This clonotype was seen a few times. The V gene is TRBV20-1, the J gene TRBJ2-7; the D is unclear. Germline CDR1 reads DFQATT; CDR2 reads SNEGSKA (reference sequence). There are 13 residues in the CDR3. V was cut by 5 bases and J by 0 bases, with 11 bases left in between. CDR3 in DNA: TGCAGTGCTGCCAGGCCTTCCTCCTACGAGCAGTACTTC. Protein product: CSAARPSSYEQYF.

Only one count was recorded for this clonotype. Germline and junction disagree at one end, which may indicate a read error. The CDR3 bases are TGCAGTGCTAGAGATGAATCCGGGACTAGCGGGGGGGTGGAGAGCCAGTACTTC. It encodes CSARDESGTSGGVESQYF. V and J are TRBV20-1 and TRBJ2-5, with 16 bases matching TRBD2. Germline CDR1 and CDR2: DFQATT and SNEGSKA (reference sequence). The CDR3 spans 18 residues.

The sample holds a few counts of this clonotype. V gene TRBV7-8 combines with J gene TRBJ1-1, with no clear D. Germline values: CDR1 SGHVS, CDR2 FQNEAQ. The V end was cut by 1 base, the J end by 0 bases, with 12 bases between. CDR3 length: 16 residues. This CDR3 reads CASSLGYASMNTEAFF. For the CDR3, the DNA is TGTGCCAGCAGCTTAGGTTACGCCAGCATGAACACTGAAGCTTTCTTT.

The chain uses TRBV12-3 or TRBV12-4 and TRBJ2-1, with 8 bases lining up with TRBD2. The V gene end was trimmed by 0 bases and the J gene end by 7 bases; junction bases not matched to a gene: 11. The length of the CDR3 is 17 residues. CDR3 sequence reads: CASSLAATAGAENEQFF. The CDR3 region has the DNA TGTGCCAGCAGTTTAGCTGCGACAGCGGGGGCAGAGAATGAGCAGTTCTTC.

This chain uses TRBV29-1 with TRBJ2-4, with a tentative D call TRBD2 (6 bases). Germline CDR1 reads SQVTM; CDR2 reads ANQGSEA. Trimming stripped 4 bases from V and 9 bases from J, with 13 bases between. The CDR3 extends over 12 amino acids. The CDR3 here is CSVGMVGGIQYF. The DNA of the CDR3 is TGCAGCGTTGGGATGGTGGGAGGCATTCAGTACTTC.

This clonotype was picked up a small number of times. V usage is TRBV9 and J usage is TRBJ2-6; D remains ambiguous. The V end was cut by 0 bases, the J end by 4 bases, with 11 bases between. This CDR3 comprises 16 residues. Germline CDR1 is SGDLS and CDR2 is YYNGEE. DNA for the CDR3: TGTGCCAGCAGCGTAGAGTCGCGCTCCGGGGCCAACGTCCTGACTTTC. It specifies CASSVESRSGANVLTF.

CDR3 coding DNA: TGTGCCAGCAGTTTGATTAGCGGGGGGTCAAATGAGCAGTTCTTC. Translating it yields CASSLISGGSNEQFF. The chain uses TRBV27 and TRBJ2-1; 10 nucleotides line up with TRBD2. Trimming took 3 bases from V and 7 from J; bases not matched to a gene: 6. The CDR3 spans 15 residues. The germline gives CDR1 MNHEY, CDR2 SMNVEV (reference sequence).

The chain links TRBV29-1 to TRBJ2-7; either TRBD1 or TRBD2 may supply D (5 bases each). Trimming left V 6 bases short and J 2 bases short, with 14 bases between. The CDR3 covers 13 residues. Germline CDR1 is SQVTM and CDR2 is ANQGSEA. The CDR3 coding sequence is TGCAGCGTGTATGAGAGGGACCCCTACGAGCAGTACTTC. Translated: CSVYERDPYEQYF.

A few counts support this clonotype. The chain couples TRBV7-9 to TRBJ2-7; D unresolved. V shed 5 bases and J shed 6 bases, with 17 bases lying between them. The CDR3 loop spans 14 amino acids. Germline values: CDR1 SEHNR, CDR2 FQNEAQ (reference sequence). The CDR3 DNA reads TGTGCCAGCAGCAAGACCGACACAACGCGCGAGCAGTACTTC. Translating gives CASSKTDTTREQYF. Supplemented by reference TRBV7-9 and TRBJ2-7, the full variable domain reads DTGVSQNPRHKITKRGQNVTFRCDPISEHNRLYWYRQTLGQGPEFLTYFQNEAQLEKSRLLSDRFSAERPKGSFSTLEIQRTEQGDSAMYLCASSKTDTTREQYFGPGTRLTVT.

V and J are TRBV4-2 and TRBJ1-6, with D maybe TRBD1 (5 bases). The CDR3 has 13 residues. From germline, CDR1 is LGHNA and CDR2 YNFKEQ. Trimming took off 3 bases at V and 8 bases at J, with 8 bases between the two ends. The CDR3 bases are TGTGCCAGCAGCCAGGGGGGGGATTCACCCCTCCACTTT. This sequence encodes CASSQGGDSPLHF.

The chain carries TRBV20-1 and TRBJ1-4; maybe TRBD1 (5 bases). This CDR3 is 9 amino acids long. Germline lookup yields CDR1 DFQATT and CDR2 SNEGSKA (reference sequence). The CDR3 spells CRPGGGLFF. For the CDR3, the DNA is TGCAGACCGGGGGGAGGACTGTTTTTT.

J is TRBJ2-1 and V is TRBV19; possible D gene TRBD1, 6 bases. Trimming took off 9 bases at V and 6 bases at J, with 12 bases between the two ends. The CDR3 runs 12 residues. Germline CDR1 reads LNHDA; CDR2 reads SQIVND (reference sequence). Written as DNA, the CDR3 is TGTGCCAGCCAAACAGGGACCAATGAGCAGTTCTTC. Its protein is CASQTGTNEQFF.

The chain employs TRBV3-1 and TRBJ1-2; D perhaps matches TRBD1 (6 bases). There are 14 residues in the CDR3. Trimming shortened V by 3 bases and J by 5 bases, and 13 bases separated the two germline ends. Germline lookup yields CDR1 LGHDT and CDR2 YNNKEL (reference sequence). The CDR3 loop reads CASSQAQGQYGYTF. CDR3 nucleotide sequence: TGTGCCAGCAGCCAGGCACAGGGTCAATATGGCTACACCTTC.

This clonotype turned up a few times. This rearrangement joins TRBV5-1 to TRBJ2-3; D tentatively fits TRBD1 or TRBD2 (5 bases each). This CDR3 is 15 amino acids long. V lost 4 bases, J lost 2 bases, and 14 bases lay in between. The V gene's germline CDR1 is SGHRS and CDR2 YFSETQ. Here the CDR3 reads CASSQGDPYTDTQYF. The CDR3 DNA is TGCGCCAGCAGCCAAGGGGACCCTTACACAGATACGCAGTATTTT. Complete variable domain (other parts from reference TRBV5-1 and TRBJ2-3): KAGVTQTPRYLIKTRGQQVTLSCSPISGHRSVSWYQQTPGQGLQFLFEYFSETQRNKGNFPGRFSGRQFSNSRSEMNVSTLELGDSALYLCASSQGDPYTDTQYFGPGTRLTVL.